These 27 T cell receptor beta chains were all obtained from the same sample, sequenced in a study of CD8 T cells in ankylosing spondylitis. Notes on the study in general: Apparently characteristic of ankylosing spondylitis blood was a TCR beta motif (under ten highly homologous variants).

TCRdb reprocessed the 5' RACE reads with MiXCR, giving one entry per CDR3 protein. The sample lists hundreds of thousands of distinct CDR3 sequences; approximately 12% were seen once. Their antigens are not known. Material: blood, either unsorted or a sorted T cell fraction (not recorded which). These receptors all come from a male donor with ankylosing spondylitis.

This sequence joins TRBV29-1 and TRBJ2-3, with 8 bases that match TRBD2. This CDR3 has 14 residues. The trim removed 7 bases at V and 1 base at J, leaving 7 bases unmatched. The germline CDR1 and CDR2 sequences are SQVTM and ANQGSEA. This CDR3 is CSAWGRGGTDTQYF. DNA of the CDR3: TGCAGCGCTTGGGGGCGGGGGGGCACAGATACGCAGTATTTT.

This clonotype showed up just a few times. The chain is built from TRBV29-1 and TRBJ2-1, with TRBD1 as a possible D gene (6 bases). CDR1 and CDR2 (germline): SQVTM, ANQGSEA. The CDR3 totals 11 residues. V was cut by 7 bases and J by 9 bases, with 13 bases left in between. CDR3 DNA: TGCAGCGGAGCAGGGGTTGGTGAGCAGTTCTTC. Residues: CSGAGVGEQFF.

In its sample, this clonotype was seen many times. J is TRBJ2-7 and V is TRBV7-9; 9 positions match TRBD2. The CDR3 has 15 residues. V shed 5 bases, J shed 0 bases, and the junction held 5 bases outside the gene matches. Germline V gene data show CDR1 as SEHNR and CDR2 as FQNEAQ (reference sequence). CDR3 nucleotide sequence: TGTGCCAGCAGCATCAGCGGGAGGAACTCCTACGAGCAGTACTTC. It specifies CASSISGRNSYEQYF.

The chain employs TRBV30 and TRBJ1-1; TRBD1 might be the D (5 bases). V was clipped by 0 bases and J by 1 base, with 9 bases between them. The CDR3 spans 14 residues. Germline V gene data show CDR1 as GTSNPN and CDR2 as SVGIG (reference sequence). The CDR3 here is CAWSVNTGNTEAFF. CDR3 nucleotide sequence: TGTGCCTGGAGTGTAAATACAGGGAACACTGAAGCTTTCTTT.

Notes on this clonotype: One junction end disagrees with the germline gene, perhaps due to a read error. V and J are TRBV20-1 and TRBJ2-7, with 9 bases that match TRBD2. Germline loops: CDR1 DFQATT, CDR2 SNEGSKA (reference sequence). The CDR3 spans 21 residues. The CDR3 loop is CCARDISMGGRREGQSYEQYF. The DNA for the CDR3 is TGCTGTGCTAGAGATATCTCGATGGGGGGTCGGCGGGAGGGCCAATCCTACGAGCAGTACTTC.

This clonotype was seen many times. This chain links TRBV20-1 with TRBJ2-4; weak D call: TRBD1 (5 bases). There are 15 residues in the CDR3. Trimming left V 2 bases short and J 0 bases short, with 11 bases between. Germline assignment: CDR1 DFQATT and CDR2 SNEGSKA (reference sequence). The CDR3 here is CSARRQKLAKNIQYF. The DNA of the CDR3 is TGCAGTGCTAGAAGACAGAAGCTAGCCAAAAACATTCAGTACTTC.

This clonotype was picked up many times. The chain employs TRBV7-2 and TRBJ2-7; D perhaps matches TRBD2 (6 bases). This CDR3 spans 12 amino acids. V lost 4 bases and J 9 bases, leaving 13 bases between the germline ends. Germline CDR1 and CDR2: SGHTA and FQGNSA. CDR3 sequence reads: CASSYITSWQYF. In nucleotides, the CDR3 is TGTGCCAGCAGCTACATAACTAGCTGGCAGTACTTC.

The rearrangement uses TRBV5-1 and TRBJ2-3, with 10 bases matching TRBD2. The V segment lost 2 bases and the J segment 0 bases; nucleotides outside the gene matches: 9. From germline, CDR1 is SGHRS and CDR2 YFSETQ. CDR3 length equals 18 residues. Here the CDR3 DNA reads TGCGCCAGCAGCTTTCTGGGACTAGCGATGATTAGCACAGATACGCAGTATTTT. Amino acids: CASSFLGLAMISTDTQYF.

The chain recombines TRBV7-2 with TRBJ2-7; TRBD1 might be the D (6 bases). Germline CDR1 SGHTA, CDR2 FQGNSA. This CDR3 spans 15 amino acids. The V gene lost 5 bases and the J gene lost 2 bases, with 16 bases spanning the gap. The CDR3 DNA sequence: TGTGCCAGCAGCCGCGAGCAGGGGATAACCTACGAGCAGTACTTC. This encodes CASSREQGITYEQYF.

This clonotype came up a few times. The gene calls are TRBV6-2 or TRBV6-3 and TRBJ1-3; D not certain. In germline, CDR1 is MNHEY, CDR2 SVGEGT. Between the trimmed V and J ends, which lost 5 bases and 4 bases, there was a span of 18 bases. This CDR3 is built from 16 residues. The CDR3 nucleotides are TGTGCCAGCAGTCACCTGAGACCTCTATCCGGAAACACCATATATTTT. Protein product: CASSHLRPLSGNTIYF.

This clonotype was observed many times. The rearrangement joins TRBV12-3 or TRBV12-4 to TRBJ1-4; D not resolved. V gave up 2 bases and J gave up 11 bases, with 6 bases separating them. CDR3 length: 11 residues. The CDR3 sequence: CASSLQGKLFF. CDR3 bases: TGTGCCAGCAGTTTACAAGGGAAACTGTTTTTT.

This clonotype appeared a few times. The rearrangement uses TRBV28 and TRBJ2-7; the match to TRBD2 covers 10 bases. Germline CDR1 MDHEN, CDR2 SYDVKM. This CDR3 comprises 14 residues. J gave up 2 bases and V 10 bases, and 8 bases lay outside the gene matches. CDR3 bases: TGTGCCATCAATACGCTAGCGGGAGCCTACGAGCAGTACTTC. Translation gives CAINTLAGAYEQYF.

A few counts support this clonotype. This chain links TRBV10-3 with TRBJ2-7, with 8 bases matching TRBD1. Germline CDR1 ENHRY, CDR2 SYGVKD. The CDR3 runs to 15 residues. After removal of 7 bases from V and 3 bases from J, the junction contained 11 bases not matched to a gene. In DNA form, the CDR3 reads TGTGCCATCAAGGACAGGGCTACGCGGGGCTACGAGCAGTACTTC. This translates into CAIKDRATRGYEQYF.

V is TRBV5-1 and J is TRBJ2-1; 7 bases agree with TRBD2. The CDR3 contains 16 residues. Trimming at V came to 0 bases and at J to 3 bases, leaving 6 bases not matched to a gene. Germline V gene data show CDR1 as SGHRS and CDR2 as YFSETQ. In DNA, the CDR3 is TGCGCCAGCAGCTTGGTAGTGACTAGCAGCTACAATGAGCAGTTCTTC. As protein: CASSLVVTSSYNEQFF.

The chain combines TRBV20-1 with TRBJ2-1, with D unresolved. Germline V CDR1 and CDR2: DFQATT, SNEGSKA (reference sequence). CDR3 size: 13 residues. V lost 5 bases and J 1 base, leaving 9 bases between the germline ends. In DNA, the CDR3 is TGCAGTGCTGCGACCACATCCTACAATGAGCAGTTCTTC. Translated: CSAATTSYNEQFF.

The J gene is TRBJ2-7, the V gene TRBV5-1; a possible D gene is TRBD2 (5 bases). CDR1 and CDR2 (germline): SGHRS, YFSETQ. V gave up 4 bases and J gave up 5 bases, with 13 bases separating them. The CDR3 runs to 13 residues. CDR3 in DNA: TGCGCCAGCAGCCTCTGGTCGGGAAACGAGCAGTACTTC. Translation gives CASSLWSGNEQYF.

J is TRBJ2-3 and V is TRBV4-3; 10 bases align to TRBD2. The junction had 5 bases not matched to a gene; V was cut back by 1 base and J by 4 bases. The CDR3 is 16 amino acids. Germline V gives CDR1 LGHNA, CDR2 YSLEER. CDR3: CASSQGASGSADTQYF. The CDR3 DNA sequence: TGCGCCAGCAGCCAAGGGGCTAGCGGGAGCGCAGATACGCAGTATTTT.

The sample holds many counts of this clonotype. The CDR3 DNA reads as TGCAGTGCCCCTCGACTAGATCTTTGGGAGACCCAGTACTTC. It translates to CSAPRLDLWETQYF. The chain links TRBV20-1 to TRBJ2-5; D perhaps matches TRBD2 (6 bases). V lost 6 bases and J 5 bases, leaving 19 bases between the germline ends. CDR3 length: 14 residues. Germline lookup yields CDR1 DFQATT and CDR2 SNEGSKA (reference sequence).

The chain is built from TRBV12-3 or TRBV12-4 and TRBJ1-6; D is ambiguous. The V end lost 3 bases, the J end lost 7 bases, and 10 bases lay between the germline ends. This CDR3 has 14 amino acids. CDR3: CASSFTERNSPLHF. The CDR3 DNA reads as TGTGCCAGCAGTTTTACAGAAAGGAATTCACCCCTCCACTTT.

V gene TRBV29-1 combines with J gene TRBJ1-4; D unresolved. Germline CDR1 reads SQVTM; CDR2 reads ANQGSEA. The CDR3 length is 13 residues. V lost 4 bases, J lost 4 bases, and 10 bases lay in between. CDR3 DNA sequence: TGCAGCGTTGTCGTAGGCAGTAATGAAAAACTGTTTTTT. Protein sequence: CSVVVGSNEKLFF.

The J gene is TRBJ2-7, the V gene TRBV5-1; 7 bases fit TRBD1. CDR1 SGHRS and CDR2 YFSETQ come from the germline V gene. The length of the CDR3 is 14 residues. The trim removed 4 bases at V and 1 base at J, leaving 5 bases unmatched. The CDR3 DNA reads as TGCGCCAGCAGCCCAGGGGACAGATCCTACGAGCAGTACTTC. Translation gives CASSPGDRSYEQYF.

This clonotype was detected only a few times. This chain uses TRBV12-3 or TRBV12-4 with TRBJ1-5, with D unclear. The CDR3 runs to 15 residues. V lost 3 bases, J lost 0 bases, and 9 bases lay in between. CDR3 residues: CASSLRWSSNQPQHF. The CDR3 DNA follows: TGTGCCAGCAGTTTGAGGTGGTCTAGCAATCAGCCCCAGCATTTT.

This clonotype has a handful of counts. The chain carries TRBV7-2 and TRBJ1-1, with D uncertain. Looked up from germline, CDR1 is SGHTA and CDR2 is FQGNSA. V was cut by 5 bases and J by 0 bases, with 10 bases left in between. This CDR3 is built from 14 residues. CDR3: CASSHYTVNTEAFF. CDR3 nucleotide sequence: TGTGCCAGCAGCCATTACACGGTGAACACTGAAGCTTTCTTT.

This chain connects TRBV7-2 to TRBJ2-5, with D perhaps TRBD1 (6 bases). Germline V lookup: CDR1 SGHTA, CDR2 FQGNSA. V lost 5 bases, J lost 7 bases, and 14 bases lay in between. CDR3 length equals 13 residues. This chain's CDR3 is CASSRQLGGTQYF. As DNA, the CDR3 is TGTGCCAGCAGCCGACAGTTAGGGGGGACCCAGTACTTC. The full variable domain, its missing parts supplied by reference TRBV7-2 and TRBJ2-5, is GAGVSQSPSNKVTEKGKDVELRCDPISGHTALYWYRQSLGQGLEFLIYFQGNSAPDKSGLPSDRFSAERTGGSVSTLTIQRTQQEDSAVYLCASSRQLGGTQYFGPGTRLLVL.

The chain combines TRBV18 with TRBJ1-3; D unclear. V dropped 2 bases and J dropped 6 bases, with 17 bases sitting between them. CDR1 is KGHSH and CDR2 is LQKENI in the germline V gene. The CDR3 length is 16 residues. As DNA, the CDR3 is TGTGCCAGCTCACCAACAAAACAGTCTAGAGAAAACACCATATATTTT. Protein: CASSPTKQSRENTIYF.

This chain joins TRBV6-5 and TRBJ1-4; 9 bases agree with TRBD1. CDR3 length: 16 amino acids. Looked up from germline, CDR1 is MNHEY and CDR2 is SVGAGI. The trim removed 0 bases at V and 6 bases at J, leaving 5 bases unmatched. The CDR3 DNA sequence: TGTGCCAGCAGTTACTCAGGACAGGGGCCTTATGAAAAACTGTTTTTT. Protein product: CASSYSGQGPYEKLFF.

This rearrangement joins TRBV7-2 to TRBJ1-2, with D unresolved. The CDR3 covers 13 residues. Germline CDR1 and CDR2: SGHTA and FQGNSA. With 4 bases removed from V and 5 bases from J, the gap between germline ends came to 11 bases. The CDR3 here is CASSSGHGYGYTF. The DNA of the CDR3 is TGTGCCAGCAGCTCCGGTCACGGGTATGGCTACACCTTC.